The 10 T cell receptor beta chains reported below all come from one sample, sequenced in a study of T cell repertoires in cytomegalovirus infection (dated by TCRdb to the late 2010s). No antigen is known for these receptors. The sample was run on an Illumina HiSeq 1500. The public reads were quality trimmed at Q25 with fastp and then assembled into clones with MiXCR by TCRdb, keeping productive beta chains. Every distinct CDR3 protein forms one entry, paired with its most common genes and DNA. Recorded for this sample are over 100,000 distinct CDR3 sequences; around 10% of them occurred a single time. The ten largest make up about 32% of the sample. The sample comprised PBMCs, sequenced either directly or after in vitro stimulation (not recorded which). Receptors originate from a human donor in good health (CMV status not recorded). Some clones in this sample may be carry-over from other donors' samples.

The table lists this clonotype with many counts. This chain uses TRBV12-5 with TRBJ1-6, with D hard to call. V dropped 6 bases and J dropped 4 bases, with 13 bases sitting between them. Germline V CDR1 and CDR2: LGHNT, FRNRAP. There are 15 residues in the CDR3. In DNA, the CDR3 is TGTGCTAGTGGGAAAACAGAGATTTATAATTCACCCCTCCACTTT. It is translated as CASGKTEIYNSPLHF.

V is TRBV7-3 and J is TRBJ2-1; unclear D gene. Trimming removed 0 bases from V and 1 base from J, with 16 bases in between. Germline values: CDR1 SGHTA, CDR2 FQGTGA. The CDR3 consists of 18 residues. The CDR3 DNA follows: TGTGCCAGCAGCTTAACAGTTGGGCGGAGTGGGTCCTACAATGAGCAGTTCTTC. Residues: CASSLTVGRSGSYNEQFF. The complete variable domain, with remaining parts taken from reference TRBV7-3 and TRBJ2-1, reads GAGVSQTPSNKVTEKGKYVELRCDPISGHTALYWYRQSLGQGPEFLIYFQGTGAADDSGLPNDRFFAVRPEGSVSTLKIQRTERGDSAVYLCASSLTVGRSGSYNEQFFGPGTRLTVL.

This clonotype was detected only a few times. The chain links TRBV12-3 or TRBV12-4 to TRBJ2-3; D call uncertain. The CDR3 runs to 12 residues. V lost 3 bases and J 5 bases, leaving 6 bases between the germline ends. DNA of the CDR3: TGTGCCAGCAGTTTTTTAGTAGATACGCAGTATTTT. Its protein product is CASSFLVDTQYF.

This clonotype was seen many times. The CDR3 nucleotides read TGTGCCAGCAGCTTGGGGCGGCGGGGTGAGCAGTACTTC. It yields the protein CASSLGRRGEQYF. The chain has TRBV7-2 and TRBJ2-7; perhaps TRBD2 as D (6 bases). Germline V gene data show CDR1 as SGHTA and CDR2 as FQGNSA. The CDR3 totals 13 residues. The V and J ends lost 3 bases and 7 bases respectively, with 13 bases between them.

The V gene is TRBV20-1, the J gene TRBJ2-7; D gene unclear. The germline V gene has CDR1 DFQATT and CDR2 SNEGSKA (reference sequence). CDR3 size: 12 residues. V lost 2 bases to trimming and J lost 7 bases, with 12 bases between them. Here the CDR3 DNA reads TGCAGTGCTAGATGGCTAGGCTATGAGCAGTACTTC. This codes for CSARWLGYEQYF.

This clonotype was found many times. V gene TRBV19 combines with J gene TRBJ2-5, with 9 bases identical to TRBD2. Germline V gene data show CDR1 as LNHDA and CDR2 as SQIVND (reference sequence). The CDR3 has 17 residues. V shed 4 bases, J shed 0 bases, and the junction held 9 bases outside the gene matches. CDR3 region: CASSRGGIAGDQETQYF. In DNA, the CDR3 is TGTGCCAGTAGTAGGGGGGGGATAGCGGGAGACCAAGAGACCCAGTACTTC.

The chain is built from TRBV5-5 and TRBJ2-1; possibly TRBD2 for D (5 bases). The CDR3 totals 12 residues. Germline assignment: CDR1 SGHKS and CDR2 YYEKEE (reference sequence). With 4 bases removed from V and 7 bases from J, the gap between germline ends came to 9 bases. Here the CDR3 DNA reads TGTGCCAGCAGCCCCACGGGAAATGAGCAGTTCTTC. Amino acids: CASSPTGNEQFF. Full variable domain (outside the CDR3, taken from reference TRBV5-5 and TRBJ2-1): DAGVTQSPTHLIKTRGQQVTLRCSPISGHKSVSWYQQVLGQGPQFIFQYYEKEERGRGNFPDRFSARQFPNYSSELNVNALLLGDSALYLCASSPTGNEQFFGPGTRLTVL.

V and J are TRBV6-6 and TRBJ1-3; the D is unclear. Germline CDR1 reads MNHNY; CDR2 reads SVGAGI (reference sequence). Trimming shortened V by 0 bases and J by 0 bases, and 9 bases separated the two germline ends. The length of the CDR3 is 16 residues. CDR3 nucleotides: TGTGCCAGCAGTTACTCTTGGCAGAGCTCTGGAAACACCATATATTTT. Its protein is CASSYSWQSSGNTIYF.

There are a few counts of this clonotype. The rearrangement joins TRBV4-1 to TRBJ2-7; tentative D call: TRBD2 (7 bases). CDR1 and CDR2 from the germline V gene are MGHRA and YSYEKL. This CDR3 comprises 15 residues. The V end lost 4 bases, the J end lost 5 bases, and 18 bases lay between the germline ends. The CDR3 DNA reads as TGCGCCAGCAGCCCGCGAATGGGGGGGCGCCACGAGCAGTACTTC. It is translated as CASSPRMGGRHEQYF.

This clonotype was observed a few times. CDR3 in amino acids: CASSPSAARSYF. CDR3 sequence (DNA): TGTGCCAGCAGTCCTTCGGCGGCCCGCTCCTATTTT. The chain combines TRBV12-3 or TRBV12-4 with TRBJ2-3, with unresolved D. Deletions cut 5 bases from V and 15 bases from J, with 18 bases between. This CDR3 contains 12 residues.